Below are 10 T cell receptor beta chains sequenced from a single sample in a study of type 1 and type 2 diabetes patients. The PCR template was genomic DNA. The TCR beta CDR3 region was amplified using 30 forward and 13 reverse primers. TCRdb recomputed calls from the multiplex PCR reads with MiXCR, one row per CDR3 protein. In the table there are about 270,000 distinct CDR3 sequences, around 50% of which are singletons. The sample was peripheral blood mononuclear cells (PBMCs). These receptor sequences come from a man between 18 and 29 years old with type 2 diabetes.

The chain combines TRBV20-1 with TRBJ2-3; 9 bases are a match to TRBD2. Germline V gene sequence: CDR1 DFQATT, CDR2 SNEGSKA (reference sequence). The CDR3 is 15 residues long. Trimming took 6 bases from V and 1 from J; bases not matched to a gene: 8. CDR3 sequence reads: CSAPSASGGTDTQYF. CDR3 nucleotide sequence: TGCAGTGCCCCCTCGGCTAGCGGGGGCACAGATACGCAGTATTTT.

The rearrangement uses TRBV30 and TRBJ2-3, with D perhaps given as TRBD1 or TRBD2 (5 bases each). Germline lookup yields CDR1 GTSNPN and CDR2 SVGIG (reference sequence). The CDR3 is made up of 15 amino acids. Deletions cut 2 bases from V and 0 bases from J, with 12 bases between. CDR3 in amino acids: CAWSWDGDSTDTQYF. The CDR3 DNA reads as TGTGCCTGGAGTTGGGACGGTGATAGCACAGATACGCAGTATTTT. The full variable domain, rest sourced from reference TRBV30 and TRBJ2-3, is SQTIHQWPATLVQPVGSPLSLECTVEGTSNPNLYWYRQAAGRGLQLLFYSVGIGQISSEVPQNLSASRPQDRQFILSSKKLLLSDSGFYLCAWSWDGDSTDTQYFGPGTRLTVL.

This chain uses TRBV20-1 with TRBJ2-5; a possible D gene is TRBD2 (5 bases). CDR1 is DFQATT and CDR2 is SNEGSKA in the germline V gene (reference sequence). V was shortened by 2 bases and J by 2 bases, with 15 bases between the two germline ends. This CDR3 region has 15 residues. The CDR3 nucleotides read TGCAGTGCTAGATCTTACGGGGAAGATCAAGAGACCCAGTACTTC. It specifies CSARSYGEDQETQYF.

The CDR3 nucleotides read TGTGCCAGCAGAGGACAGGGAACCTACGAGCAGTACTTC. This gives the protein CASRGQGTYEQYF. The genes are TRBV2 and TRBJ2-7, with 8 bases lining up with TRBD1. CDR3 size: 13 residues. Germline V gene lookup returns CDR1 SNHLY and CDR2 FYNNEI. With V trimmed by 6 bases and J by 2 bases, 3 bases remained unmatched.

The rearrangement uses TRBV5-1 and TRBJ1-2; 7 bases agree with TRBD1. V was clipped by 3 bases and J by 3 bases; unmatched bases: 8. Germline CDR1 SGHRS, CDR2 YFSETQ. The CDR3 is 15 residues long. The CDR3 nucleotides read TGCGCCAGCAGCTGGACCGGGACAGACTACTATGGCTACACCTTC. This sequence encodes CASSWTGTDYYGYTF.

V usage is TRBV19 and J usage is TRBJ1-2, with D hard to call. Germline V gives CDR1 LNHDA, CDR2 SQIVND (reference sequence). The CDR3 consists of 13 residues. Trimming took off 3 bases at V and 6 bases at J, with 11 bases between the two ends. CDR3 region: CASSIRESNGYTF. CDR3 nucleotide sequence: TGTGCCAGTAGTATCCGGGAATCCAATGGCTACACCTTC. Drawing the rest from reference TRBV19 and TRBJ1-2, the complete variable domain is DGGITQSPKYLFRKEGQNVTLSCEQNLNHDAMYWYRQDPGQGLRLIYYSQIVNDFQKGDIAEGYSVSREKKESFPLTVTSAQKNPTAFYLCASSIRESNGYTFGSGTRLTVV.

Only a few counts were recorded for this clonotype. The genes are TRBV2 and TRBJ1-5; possible D gene TRBD1, 5 bases. This CDR3 spans 15 amino acids. Germline V gives CDR1 SNHLY, CDR2 FYNNEI. Trimming removed 2 bases from V and 0 bases from J, with 8 bases in between. The CDR3 is CASSERGYSNQPQHF. CDR3 nucleotide sequence: TGTGCCAGCAGTGAAAGGGGATATAGCAATCAGCCCCAGCATTTT.

This clonotype was observed many times. V usage is TRBV19 and J usage is TRBJ1-1; D unclear. Germline CDR1 is LNHDA and CDR2 is SQIVND (reference sequence). Trimming cost V 11 bases and J 4 bases, with 14 bases left between them. This CDR3 has 12 amino acids. Here the CDR3 DNA reads TGTGCCGTTGGCTCCCCGGGCACTGAAGCTTTCTTT. Translated, it gives CAVGSPGTEAFF.

This rearrangement joins TRBV30 to TRBJ2-7; D unresolved. The V and J ends lost 2 bases and 5 bases respectively, with 13 bases between them. CDR3 length: 13 amino acids. CDR1 is GTSNPN and CDR2 is SVGIG in the germline V gene (reference sequence). Written as DNA, the CDR3 is TGTGCCTGGAGTCGGACCTACACGAACGAGCAGTACTTC. Protein sequence: CAWSRTYTNEQYF.

This sequence joins TRBV30 and TRBJ2-3, with 8 bases fitting TRBD1. J lost 7 bases, V lost 8 bases, and 11 bases had no gene match. The CDR3 sequence is 13 residues long. Germline CDR1 GTSNPN, CDR2 SVGIG (reference sequence). CDR3 amino acids: CAGSGTGTNTQYF. The DNA of the CDR3 is TGTGCCGGATCCGGGACAGGAACAAATACGCAGTATTTT.